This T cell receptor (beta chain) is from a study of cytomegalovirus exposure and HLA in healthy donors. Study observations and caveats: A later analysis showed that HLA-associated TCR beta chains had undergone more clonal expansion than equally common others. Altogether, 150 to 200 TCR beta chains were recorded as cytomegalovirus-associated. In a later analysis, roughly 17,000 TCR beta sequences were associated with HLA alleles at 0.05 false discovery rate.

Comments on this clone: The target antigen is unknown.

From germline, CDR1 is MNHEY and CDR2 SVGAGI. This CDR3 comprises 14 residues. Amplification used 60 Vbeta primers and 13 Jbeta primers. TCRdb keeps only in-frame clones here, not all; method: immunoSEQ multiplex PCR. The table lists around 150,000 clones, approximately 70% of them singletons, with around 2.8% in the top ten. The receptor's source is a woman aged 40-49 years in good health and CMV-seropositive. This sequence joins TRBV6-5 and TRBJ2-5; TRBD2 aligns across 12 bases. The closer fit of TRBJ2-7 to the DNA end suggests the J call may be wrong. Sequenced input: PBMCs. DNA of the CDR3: TGTGCCAGCAGACGGACTAGCGGGAATGACGAGCAGTACTTC. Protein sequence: CASRRTSGNDEQYF.